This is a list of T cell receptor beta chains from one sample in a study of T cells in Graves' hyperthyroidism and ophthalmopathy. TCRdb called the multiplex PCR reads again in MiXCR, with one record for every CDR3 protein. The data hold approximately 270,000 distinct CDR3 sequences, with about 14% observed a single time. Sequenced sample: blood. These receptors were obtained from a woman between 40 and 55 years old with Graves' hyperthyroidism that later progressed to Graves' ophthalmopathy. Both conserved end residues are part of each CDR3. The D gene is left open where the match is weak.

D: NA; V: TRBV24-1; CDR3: CATSDFQGQQFF
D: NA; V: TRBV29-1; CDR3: CSVARADTDTQYF
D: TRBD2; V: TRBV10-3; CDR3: CAIRAGLAVYNEQFF
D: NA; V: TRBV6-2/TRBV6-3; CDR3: CASSYGVIGSDTQYF
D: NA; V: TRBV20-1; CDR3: CSADSSTDTQYF
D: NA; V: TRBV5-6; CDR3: CASSFGFGGPYEKLFF
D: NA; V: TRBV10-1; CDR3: CASSVGELFF
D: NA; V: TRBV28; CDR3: CASSPMGTLYEQYF
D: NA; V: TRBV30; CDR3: CAWSGKRQGSTRNTQYF
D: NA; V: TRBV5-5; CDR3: CASSFVGAGNSPLHF
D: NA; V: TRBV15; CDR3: CATSEPRGPSGNTIYF
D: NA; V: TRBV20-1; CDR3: CSAPRGYNEQFF
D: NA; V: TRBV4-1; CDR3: CASSQAREQETQYF
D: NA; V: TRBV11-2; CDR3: CASSLGIGANVLTF
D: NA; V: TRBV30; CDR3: CAWSEPFIEAFF
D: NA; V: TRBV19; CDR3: CASSVGLKFRGEQYF
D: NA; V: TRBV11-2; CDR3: CASGYSSYEQYF
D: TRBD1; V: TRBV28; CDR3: CASSPGTVANYGYTF
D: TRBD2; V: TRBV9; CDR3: CASSTSGEYNEQFF
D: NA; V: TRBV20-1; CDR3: CSASNLITNEQFF